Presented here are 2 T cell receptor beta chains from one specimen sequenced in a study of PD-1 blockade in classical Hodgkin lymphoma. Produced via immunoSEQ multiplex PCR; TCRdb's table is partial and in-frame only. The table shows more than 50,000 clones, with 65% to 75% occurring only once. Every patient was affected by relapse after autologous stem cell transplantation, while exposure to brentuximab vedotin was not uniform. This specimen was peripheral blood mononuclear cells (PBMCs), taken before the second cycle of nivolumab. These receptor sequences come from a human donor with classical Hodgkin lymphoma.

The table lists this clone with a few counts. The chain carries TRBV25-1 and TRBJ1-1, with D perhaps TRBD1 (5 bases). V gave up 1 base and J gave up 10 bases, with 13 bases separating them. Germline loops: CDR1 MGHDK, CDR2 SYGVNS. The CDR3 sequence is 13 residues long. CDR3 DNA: TGTGCCAGCAGTGAATCTGGCGGGGGTAGAGCTTTCTTT. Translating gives CASSESGGGRAFF.

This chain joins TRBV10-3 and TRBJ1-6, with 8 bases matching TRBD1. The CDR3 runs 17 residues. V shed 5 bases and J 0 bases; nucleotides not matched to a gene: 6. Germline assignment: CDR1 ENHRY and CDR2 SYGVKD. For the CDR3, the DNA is TGTGCCATCAGTCGGACAGGGACGAGCTCCTATAATTCACCCCTCCACTTT. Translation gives CAISRTGTSSYNSPLHF.